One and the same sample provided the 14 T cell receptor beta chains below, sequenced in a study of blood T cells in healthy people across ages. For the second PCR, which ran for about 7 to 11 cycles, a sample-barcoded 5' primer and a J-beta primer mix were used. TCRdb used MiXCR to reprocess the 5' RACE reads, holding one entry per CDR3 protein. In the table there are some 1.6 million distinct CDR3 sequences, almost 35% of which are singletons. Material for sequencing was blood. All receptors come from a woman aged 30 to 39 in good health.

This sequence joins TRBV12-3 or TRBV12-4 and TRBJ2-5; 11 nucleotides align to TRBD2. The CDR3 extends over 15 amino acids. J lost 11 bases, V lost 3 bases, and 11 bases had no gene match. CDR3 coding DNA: TGTGCCAGCAGTTTTAGCGGGGGGGCCTTAAATGAGCAGTACTTC. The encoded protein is CASSFSGGALNEQYF.

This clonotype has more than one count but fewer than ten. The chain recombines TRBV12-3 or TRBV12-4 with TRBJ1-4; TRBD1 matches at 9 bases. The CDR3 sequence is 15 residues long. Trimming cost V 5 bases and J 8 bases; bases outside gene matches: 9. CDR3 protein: CASSAMTGGGEKLFF. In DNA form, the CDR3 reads TGTGCCAGCAGTGCCATGACAGGGGGTGGGGAAAAACTGTTTTTT.

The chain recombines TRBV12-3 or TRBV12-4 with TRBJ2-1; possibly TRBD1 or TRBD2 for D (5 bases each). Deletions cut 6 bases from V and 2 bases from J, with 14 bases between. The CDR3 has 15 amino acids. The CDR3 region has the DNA TGTGCCAGCAGCCCAGTGAGGGGCGCCTACAATGAGCAGTTCTTC. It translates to CASSPVRGAYNEQFF.

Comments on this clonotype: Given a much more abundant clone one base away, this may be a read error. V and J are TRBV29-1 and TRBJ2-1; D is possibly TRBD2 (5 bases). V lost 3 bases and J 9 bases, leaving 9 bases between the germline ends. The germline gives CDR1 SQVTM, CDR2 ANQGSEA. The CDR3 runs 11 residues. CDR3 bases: TGCAGCGTTGAGATGGGGAGTGAGCAGTTCTTC. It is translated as CSVEMGSEQFF.

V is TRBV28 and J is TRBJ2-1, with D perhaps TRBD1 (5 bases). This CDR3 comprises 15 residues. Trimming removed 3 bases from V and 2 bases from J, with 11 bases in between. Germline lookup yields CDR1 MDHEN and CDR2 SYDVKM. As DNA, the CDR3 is TGTGCCAGCAGTTTTGGTGACAGACCCTACAATGAGCAGTTCTTC. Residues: CASSFGDRPYNEQFF.

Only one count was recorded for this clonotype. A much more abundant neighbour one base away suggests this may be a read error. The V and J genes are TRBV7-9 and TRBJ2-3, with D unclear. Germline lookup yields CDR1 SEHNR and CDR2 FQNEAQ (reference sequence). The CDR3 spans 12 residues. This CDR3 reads CTSSIVLDTQYF. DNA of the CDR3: TGTACCAGCAGCATAGTATTAGATACGCAGTATTTT.

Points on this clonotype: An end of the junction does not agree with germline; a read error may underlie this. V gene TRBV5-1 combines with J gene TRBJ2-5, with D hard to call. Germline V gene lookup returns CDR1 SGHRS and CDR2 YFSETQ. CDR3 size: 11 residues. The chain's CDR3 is CASSDHETQYF. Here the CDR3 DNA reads TGCGCCAGCAGCGACCATGAGACCCAGTACTTC.

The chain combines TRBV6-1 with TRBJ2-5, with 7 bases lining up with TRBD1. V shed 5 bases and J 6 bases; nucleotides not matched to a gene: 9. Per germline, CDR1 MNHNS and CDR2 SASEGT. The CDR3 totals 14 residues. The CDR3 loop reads CASSKQTGSKTQYF. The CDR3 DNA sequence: TGTGCCAGCAGTAAACAGACAGGGAGTAAGACCCAGTACTTC.

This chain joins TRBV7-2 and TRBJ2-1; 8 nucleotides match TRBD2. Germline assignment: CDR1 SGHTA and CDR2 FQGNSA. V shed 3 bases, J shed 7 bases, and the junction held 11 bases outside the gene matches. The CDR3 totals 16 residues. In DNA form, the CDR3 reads TGTGCCAGCAGCTTCTCGTCCGGGAGGGACCGGAATGAGCAGTTCTTC. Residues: CASSFSSGRDRNEQFF.

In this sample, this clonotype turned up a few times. DNA for the CDR3: TGCAGTGCTAGGCGACAATCCTACGAGCAGTACTTC. Protein: CSARRQSYEQYF. The V call is TRBV20-1, the J call TRBJ2-7, with unresolved D. Looked up from germline, CDR1 is DFQATT and CDR2 is SNEGSKA (reference sequence). V dropped 3 bases and J dropped 1 base, with 7 bases sitting between them. CDR3 size: 12 residues.

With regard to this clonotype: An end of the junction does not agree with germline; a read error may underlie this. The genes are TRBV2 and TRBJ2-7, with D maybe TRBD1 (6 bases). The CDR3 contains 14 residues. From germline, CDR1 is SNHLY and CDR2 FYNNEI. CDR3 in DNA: TGTGCCAGCGCAAGGACAGTCCGCTCCCACGAGCAGTACTTC. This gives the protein CASARTVRSHEQYF.

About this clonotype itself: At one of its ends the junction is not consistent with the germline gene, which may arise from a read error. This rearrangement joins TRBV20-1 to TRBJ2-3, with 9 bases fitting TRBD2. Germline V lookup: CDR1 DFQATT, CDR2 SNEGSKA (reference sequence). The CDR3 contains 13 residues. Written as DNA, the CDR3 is TGCAGTACGATAGCGGGAGTAACAGATATGCAGTATTTT. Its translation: CSTIAGVTDMQYF.

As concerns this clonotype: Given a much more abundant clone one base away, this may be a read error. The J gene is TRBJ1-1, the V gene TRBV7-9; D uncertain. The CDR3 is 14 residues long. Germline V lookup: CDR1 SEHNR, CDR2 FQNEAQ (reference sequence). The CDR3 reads CPSSLVSGNTEAFF. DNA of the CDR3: TGTCCCAGCAGCTTAGTGTCGGGGAACACTGAAGCTTTCTTT.

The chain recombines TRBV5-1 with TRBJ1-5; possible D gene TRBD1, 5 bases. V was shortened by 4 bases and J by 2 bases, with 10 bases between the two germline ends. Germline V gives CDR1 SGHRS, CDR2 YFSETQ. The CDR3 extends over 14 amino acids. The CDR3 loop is CASSPRDRNQPQHF. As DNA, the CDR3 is TGCGCCAGCAGCCCCCGGGACCGCAATCAGCCCCAGCATTTT.